These T cell receptor beta chains were read from a single sample in a study of shared clonotypes between healthy human individuals. Data came from immunoSEQ multiplex PCR; TCRdb stores just in-frame clones and leaves some out. The table records around 1,100,000 clones, approximately 75% of them present only once. Sequencing was carried out using memory CD4+ T cells from PBMCs. The receptors were sampled from a young man in good health. Some clones in this sample may be carry-over from other donors' samples. Each CDR3 is given with its conserved first and last residue. A D gene is named only where the DNA matches it firmly. A row's size may be missing; if present it is once, few, many or a size class.

CDR3nt,CDR3aa,v_gene,j_gene,abundance,d_gene
TGTGCCAGCACCTCGAGGGGGGACTATGGCTACACCTTC,CASTSRGDYGYTF,TRBV5-5,TRBJ1-2,NA,NA
TGTGCCACCAGCAGAGGCTACGCGCCAGACAATGAGCAGTTCTTC,CATSRGYAPDNEQFF,TRBV15,TRBJ2-1,NA,NA
TGTGCCAGCAGTTGGGGCGGGGGAACGGGGCAAGAGACCCAGTACTTC,CASSWGGGTGQETQYF,TRBV5-6,TRBJ2-5,NA,TRBD2
TGCGCCAGCAGCTTGGGGGCAGGGCCCCAAGAGACCCAGTACTTC,CASSLGAGPQETQYF,TRBV5-1,TRBJ2-5,NA,NA
TGTGCCAGCAGATACAGGGGGGACAATGAGCAGTTCTTC,CASRYRGDNEQFF,TRBV6-1,TRBJ2-1,NA,TRBD1
TGTGCCAGCAGCTTGTACACGAGGGGGCGAATCTCCTACAATGAGCAGTTCTTC,CASSLYTRGRISYNEQFF,TRBV5-6,TRBJ2-1,NA,TRBD1
TGTGCCAGCAGTGTACAGGGGCCGGTCTCCTACGAGCAGTACTTC,CASSVQGPVSYEQYF,TRBV6-1,TRBJ2-7,NA,TRBD1
TGTGCCAGCAGCCCGGAGGTAACAGGGTATAATGAGCAGTTCTTC,CASSPEVTGYNEQFF,TRBV5-4,TRBJ2-1,NA,NA
TGTGCCAGCAGTGACTTCACTATCCTATACGAGCAGTACTTC,CASSDFTILYEQYF,TRBV6-4,TRBJ2-7,few,NA
TGTGCCAGTAGTCCCCCGATCTGGACAGGGAAGAACTATGGCTACACCTTC,CASSPPIWTGKNYGYTF,TRBV19,TRBJ1-2,NA,TRBD1
TGTGCCAGCAGCCACTCAGGGGAGACCCAGTACTTC,CASSHSGETQYF,TRBV5-6,TRBJ2-5,NA,NA
TGTGCCAGCAGTGAAGTCGTCGGTACTTACGCCCAGTACTTC,CASSEVVGTYAQYF,TRBV6-1,TRBJ2-5,many,NA
TGTGCCAGCTCACCACAGGGACACGTTAATGAAAAACTGTTTTTT,CASSPQGHVNEKLFF,TRBV18,TRBJ1-4,NA,NA
TGTGCCAGTTCCACGGGGGAGGGAGAGTCCTACGAGCAGTACTTC,CASSTGEGESYEQYF,TRBV19,TRBJ2-7,NA,TRBD2
TGTGCCAGCGGGACAGGGTGGACAGATACGCAGTATTTT,CASGTGWTDTQYF,TRBV2,TRBJ2-3,NA,TRBD1
TGTGCCAGCAGCGCGGAGGGGAACCTAGCGGGAGGGCCCGAAAATGAGCAGTTCTTC,CASSAEGNLAGGPENEQFF,TRBV9,TRBJ2-1,NA,TRBD2
TGCGCCAGCAGCCGGTCCGGGGGGGGCACTGAAGCTTTCTTT,CASSRSGGGTEAFF,TRBV4-1,TRBJ1-1,NA,NA
TGTGCCAGCAGCCCAGGACAAAGGAATCAGCCCCAGCATTTT,CASSPGQRNQPQHF,TRBV28,TRBJ1-5,many,NA
TGTGCCAGCAGCTTAGCCGGGACAGGGGCAGGCTACGAGCAGTACTTC,CASSLAGTGAGYEQYF,TRBV7-2,TRBJ2-7,NA,TRBD1
TGTGCCAGCAGCGCGGGACAGAGCCGGTACTTC,CASSAGQSRYF,TRBV7-2,TRBJ2-7,NA,NA
TGCAGTGCCCATCAGGTCGGGCAGTTCTTC,CSAHQVGQFF,TRBV20-1,TRBJ2-1,NA,NA
TGTGCCAGCAGCCCAACCGGGACAGGGTATGGCTACACCTTC,CASSPTGTGYGYTF,TRBV6-1,TRBJ1-2,NA,TRBD1
TGCGCCAGCAGTTTAGGCAGGACTAGCAGCACAGATACGCAGTATTTT,CASSLGRTSSTDTQYF,TRBV5-1,TRBJ2-3,NA,TRBD2
TGCGCCAGCAGCTTGGGACTAGCGGGAGATTGGAACACAGATACGCAGTATTTT,CASSLGLAGDWNTDTQYF,TRBV5-1,TRBJ2-3,NA,TRBD2
TGTGCCAGCAGCCCCGGGGCGAATCAGCCCCAGCATTTT,CASSPGANQPQHF,TRBV7-9,TRBJ1-5,once,NA
TGTGCCAGCAGGAAGAGTCACAGCTCCTACGAGCAGTACTTC,CASRKSHSSYEQYF,TRBV11-2,TRBJ2-7,NA,NA
TGCAGTGCTTCTGGGGTCGGGACGCAGTACTTC,CSASGVGTQYF,TRBV20-1,TRBJ2-7,NA,NA
TGTGCCAGCAGCGGACAGGGACAGGCCTACGAGCAGTACTTC,CASSGQGQAYEQYF,TRBV2,TRBJ2-7,NA,TRBD1
TGTGCCAGTAGTATTATGGGGGGCAAAAACATTCAGTACTTC,CASSIMGGKNIQYF,TRBV19,TRBJ2-4,NA,NA
TGCAGCGCCGGCGGACAGGGAAAGGTGCAGTACTTC,CSAGGQGKVQYF,TRBV29-1,TRBJ2-7,few,TRBD1
TGTGCCAGCAGCCTCATACAGGGTTGGACTGAAGCTTTCTTT,CASSLIQGWTEAFF,TRBV28,TRBJ1-1,few,NA
TGTGCCAGCAGCGGGAGATCTCTAGGCACAGATACGCAGTATTTT,CASSGRSLGTDTQYF,TRBV14,TRBJ2-3,NA,NA
TGTGCCAGCAGCTTAGCGTGGGGTCCCCAAGAGACCCAGTACTTC,CASSLAWGPQETQYF,TRBV7-8,TRBJ2-5,NA,NA
TGTGCCAGCAGTTCCGCCGGGACTAGCGGGGCCACAGATACGCAGTATTTT,CASSSAGTSGATDTQYF,TRBV28,TRBJ2-3,NA,TRBD2
TGTGCCAGCAGGAAGTACAGGGAGCCCGGGGAGCTGTTTTTT,CASRKYREPGELFF,TRBV6-1,TRBJ2-2,NA,NA
TGCGCCAGCAGCTTGGGGGCGACAGATACGCAGTATTTT,CASSLGATDTQYF,TRBV5-1,TRBJ2-3,NA,NA
TGTGCCAGCACCGGGCCCGGGGAGCTGTTTTTT,CASTGPGELFF,TRBV11-2,TRBJ2-2,NA,NA
TGTGCCAGCACCCAGGGGTGGGAGCAGTACTTC,CASTQGWEQYF,TRBV6-5,TRBJ2-7,NA,NA
TGTGCCAGCAGCTCAGGACGGAGCAGGCAGTACTTC,CASSSGRSRQYF,TRBV6-5,TRBJ2-7,NA,NA